Sequencing of this T cell receptor (beta chain) was carried out in a study of shared clonotypes between healthy human individuals (dated by TCRdb to 2019 to 2021). Some background on the complete study: A few men and two women, aged 18 to 49 years, made up the cohort. The study deeply sequenced blood TCR repertoires of five healthy adults to estimate repertoire size and the extent of clonotype sharing between individuals. To increase sequencing depth and limit assay-specific biases, TCR repertoire library preparation and sequencing were carried out by different laboratories using diverse techniques. Per donor, leukapheresis produced somewhere between about 0.94 and 9 billion PBMCs. Per donor, three plates each were used for CD4 naive and CD4 memory, two for CD8 naive, and one for CD8 memory.

V lost 4 bases and J lost 5 bases, and the count of bases not matched to a germline gene is 6. The CDR3 has 15 amino acids, counting the end cysteine and phenylalanine. Of all the DNA, just the CDR3 is kept, 45 bases in frame from base 1. CDR1 and CDR2 are drawn from the germline V gene (reference sequence): LNHDA, SQIVND. Healthy HIV-negative adults with no recently reported acute infections or vaccinations were included as donors. Every donor was a Caucasian adult living in Nashville, Tennessee, USA. Magnetic negative selection was used to enrich CD4+ T cells, after which naive cells were positively selected on CD45RA and the negative fraction became the memory subset. After blood collection by leukapheresis, PBMCs were isolated using Ficoll-Histopaque density gradient centrifugation and then cryopreserved in the vapor phase of liquid nitrogen. Analytical flow cytometry was used to check the purity and quantity of each magnetically sorted T cell population. Genomic DNA was isolated from each sorted fraction and quantified by UV absorbance on a Nanodrop 2000c.

Overall study outcomes, separate from this receptor: Sampling was restricted to blood, and TCR repertoires in tissue are likely to differ from TCR repertoires in blood. Even with the large sequencing depth, rarefaction of the sorted-subset datasets indicated that sequencing was incomplete. Sharing across a few donors was observed for approximately 4.6% of naive CD4, 3% to 3.5% of naive CD8, around 2.5% of memory CD4, and about 0.39% of memory CD8 clonotypes. Based on pairwise subsampling, the degree of clonotype sharing among donors was expected to be affected by sequencing depth. Higher generation probabilities were observed for clonotypes shared by all four sorted-subset donors than for non-shared clonotypes. The small number of donors limited the genetic and exposure-history diversity represented. Naive subsets generally had larger estimated clonotype richness than memory subsets.

A remark on this clone: Its target antigen remains unknown. Per-base quality was not reported, and no clone a single base away is much larger than it.

TCR CDR3 regions were amplified from genomic DNA by multiplex PCR using the deep immunoSEQ assay. Extracted genomic DNA from each cell subset was distributed evenly across all wells of several immunoSEQ 96-well plates, and each plate was treated as a replicate. For sorted subsets, roughly 200 ng of genomic DNA, equivalent to around 30,000 T cell genomes, went into each replicate PCR. The purified libraries were quantified using a Qubit 3.0 fluorometer, sized with a Bioanalyzer 2100, and then quantified again using the KAPA Library Quantification kit. Each immunoSEQ 96-well plate was sequenced on its own single-read 150-cycle Illumina NextSeq 550 flow cell. The source study handled its data this way. Because only junctional sequences without quality scores were contained in the immunoSEQ output, filtering matching that applied to full-length reads could not be performed. Sequences were annotated with PyIR, a Python wrapper for IgBLAST v1.9, using IMGT germline references to assign V/J genes and CDR3. Reads were removed for weak V/J assignments (E-value above 1e-6), missing CDR3, stop codons, out-of-frame junctions, or ambiguous translated residues. V3J clonotypes were defined by identical inferred V gene, J gene, and CDR3 amino acid sequence. Percentage overlap between repertoires was calculated by dividing the number of shared unique clonotypes by the size of the smaller repertoire. Three approaches were used to assess repertoire richness: RTK rarefaction, the Chao1 estimator, and Recon v2.1 estimates of unobserved clonotypes. Generation probabilities were computed with OLGA for all TCRbeta clonotypes obtained by the gDNA method from four donors. The source is immuneACCESS, and TCRdb retained only in-frame sequences with V and J called. Part of the clones is not carried over; for the studies checked, unresolved V genes explain less than half of this, and the remainder is unexplained. The V and J calls and the clone size are those of that table, but D and trimming were determined from the DNA. This sample has roughly 2.4 million clones in its table, and approximately 95% of those were observed once. In total, the top ten clones hold roughly 0.13% of the sample.

This receptor was obtained from a man aged 18 to 30 in good health. Sample: naive CD4+ T cells sorted from blood. The sample's cell subset or site label, decoded: CD45RA+ positively selected. The sequence joins TRBV19 to TRBJ1-4; 8 central bases correspond to TRBD1. The bases read TGTGCCAGTAGTAGAATTACAGGGGGAAATGAAAAACTGTTTTTT. Translated, this is CASSRITGGNEKLFF.